These T cell receptor beta chains were read from a single sample in a study of human versus mouse CDR3 diversity and MHC coevolution. Produced via immunoSEQ multiplex PCR; TCRdb's table is partial and in-frame only. The sample contains just under 60,000 clones, roughly 93% of which appear only once. Sequences were obtained from naive CD4+ T cells from blood. The receptors here all came from a person between 55 and 69 years old in good health. Each CDR3 is given with its conserved first and last residue. The order of the fields is V gene, J gene, clone size, D gene, CDR3 protein, CDR3 DNA. D genes are given only for firm matches. A row's size may be missing; if present it is once, few, many or a size class.

TRBV12-5	TRBJ2-1	-	TRBD1	CASGSGQNHNEQFF	TGTGCTAGTGGCTCGGGACAGAACCACAATGAGCAGTTCTTC
TRBV5-1	TRBJ2-5	-	TRBD1	CASKGAASQETQYF	TGCGCCAGCAAGGGGGCAGCATCTCAAGAGACCCAGTACTTC
TRBV18	TRBJ1-3	-	-	CASSPLVGPSGNTIYF	TGTGCCAGCTCACCACTTGTGGGGCCGTCTGGAAACACCATATATTTT
TRBV18	TRBJ2-7	-	TRBD1	CASSPTPGQGPYEQYF	TGTGCCAGCTCACCCACGCCAGGACAGGGGCCCTACGAGCAGTACTTC
TRBV6-4	TRBJ2-1	-	-	CASSELGLEANEQFF	TGTGCCAGCAGTGAACTAGGCCTAGAGGCCAATGAGCAGTTCTTC
TRBV30	TRBJ1-6	-	-	CAWKGLNNSPLHF	TGTGCCTGGAAGGGACTGAATAATTCACCCCTCCACTTT
TRBV6-4	TRBJ2-7	-	TRBD2	CASRETSGSSYEQYF	TGTGCCAGCAGGGAAACTAGCGGGAGCTCCTACGAGCAGTACTTC
TRBV18	TRBJ2-7	-	TRBD1	CASSQTTGPSSYEQYF	TGTGCCAGCTCACAAACGACAGGGCCTTCCTCCTACGAGCAGTACTTC
TRBV27	TRBJ2-1	-	TRBD1	CASSFDREKGNEQFF	TGTGCCAGCAGTTTTGACAGGGAGAAGGGTAATGAGCAGTTCTTC
TRBV19	TRBJ2-1	-	TRBD2	CATQTSGRSYNEQFF	TGTGCCACTCAGACCAGCGGGAGGTCCTACAATGAGCAGTTCTTC
TRBV7-3	TRBJ1-2	-	TRBD1	CASSLTGESGYTF	TGTGCCAGCAGCCTCACAGGGGAAAGTGGCTACACCTTC
TRBV27	TRBJ2-7	-	-	CASRYLSGEQYF	TGTGCCAGCAGGTACCTCTCGGGGGAGCAGTACTTC
TRBV14	TRBJ2-7	-	TRBD1	CASSLNRGLWEQYF	TGTGCCAGCAGCCTAAACAGGGGGCTATGGGAGCAGTACTTC
TRBV5-6	TRBJ2-1	-	TRBD2	CASSPWAGLAYNEQFF	TGTGCCAGCAGCCCCTGGGCGGGACTAGCTTACAATGAGCAGTTCTTC
TRBV6-5	TRBJ1-2	-	-	CASRTRGRGSSYTF	TGTGCCAGCAGGACCCGGGGCAGGGGTTCGAGCTACACCTTC
TRBV23-1	TRBJ1-4	once	-	CASSQPFCGKLSEEKLFF	TGCGCCAGCAGTCAGCCGTTTTGCGGAAAGTTATCCGAGGAAAAACTGTTTTTT
TRBV6-5	TRBJ2-7	-	TRBD2	CASSSGGGSGSYEQYF	TGTGCCAGCAGTTCAGGAGGCGGGAGTGGTTCCTACGAGCAGTACTTC
TRBV5-4	TRBJ2-3	-	TRBD2	CASSPGLLAGPSTDTQYF	TGTGCCAGCAGCCCTGGGTTGCTAGCGGGGCCTAGCACAGATACGCAGTATTTT
TRBV6-5	TRBJ2-5	-	TRBD2	CATGLAGGIEETQYF	TGTGCCACTGGACTAGCGGGGGGTATTGAAGAGACCCAGTACTTC
TRBV15	TRBJ2-5	-	TRBD2	CATSRDLAGGRETQYF	TGTGCCACCAGCAGAGACCTAGCGGGAGGTCGGGAGACCCAGTACTTC
TRBV18	TRBJ2-7	-	-	CASSGLGLSYEQYF	TGTGCCAGCTCAGGCCTTGGGCTTTCCTACGAGCAGTACTTC
TRBV2	TRBJ2-5	-	TRBD1	CASSEDRGRETQYF	TGTGCCAGCAGTGAAGACAGGGGTCGAGAGACCCAGTACTTC
TRBV19	TRBJ1-5	-	TRBD1	CASGTGDNQPQHF	TGTGCCAGCGGGACAGGGGACAATCAGCCCCAGCATTTT